This entry lists 20 T cell receptor beta chains sequenced from one sample in a study of T cell repertoires in cytomegalovirus infection. TCRdb processed the reads anew with MiXCR; each CDR3 protein has one entry. The table has more than 200,000 distinct CDR3 sequences, 9.1% seen once. The sequencing input was PBMCs. Source of these receptors: a human donor in good health (CMV status not recorded). Some clones in this sample may be carry-over from other donors' samples.

This clonotype was observed many times. V and J are TRBV12-3 or TRBV12-4 and TRBJ1-1; perhaps TRBD1 as D (6 bases). The ends were cut back, 3 bases at V and 6 bases at J, with 14 bases in the middle. The CDR3 is 14 amino acids. The DNA of the CDR3 is TGTGCCAGCAGTTTGGGGGCGGGGAGGGCTGAAGCTTTCTTT. Amino acid sequence: CASSLGAGRAEAFF.

V and J are TRBV6-1 and TRBJ1-4; no clear D gene. The germline V and J ends were trimmed by 5 bases and 8 bases, with 18 bases remaining between them. Per germline, CDR1 MNHNS and CDR2 SASEGT. This CDR3 is built from 15 residues. The CDR3 loop reads CASSYGGTGYEKLFF. DNA for the CDR3: TGTGCCAGCAGTTACGGTGGCACGGGGTACGAAAAACTGTTTTTT.

CDR3 nucleotides: TGTGCCAGCAGCTTAGTCGGCCGCAATGAGCAGTACTTC. Amino acids: CASSLVGRNEQYF. The chain combines TRBV7-9 with TRBJ2-7, with D unclear. Looked up from germline, CDR1 is SEHNR and CDR2 is FQNEAQ (reference sequence). Trimming took 1 base from V and 7 from J, leaving 11 bases between them. The CDR3 is 13 residues long.

This clonotype was found a few times. The chain joins TRBV18 to TRBJ2-2; perhaps TRBD1 as D (5 bases). The CDR3 loop spans 15 amino acids. The germline CDR1 and CDR2 sequences are KGHSH and LQKENI. The V and J ends lost 0 bases and 4 bases respectively, with 9 bases between them. As DNA, the CDR3 is TGTGCCAGCTCACCACCAGGGGCCCGCACCGGGGAGCTGTTTTTT. Translation: CASSPPGARTGELFF.

The table lists this clonotype with a few counts. The chain couples TRBV6-2 or TRBV6-3 to TRBJ2-1, with 9 bases matching TRBD1. CDR1 is MNHEY, CDR2 SVGEGT, per germline. The ends lost 8 bases at V and 11 bases at J; junction bases unmatched: 13. The CDR3 spans 14 residues. The DNA of the CDR3 is TGTGCCAGCGGATTGGACAGGGGAAAGGTTAAGCAGTTCTTC. Its protein product is CASGLDRGKVKQFF.

This clonotype has at least ten counts. CDR3 in DNA: TGTGCCAGCAGCCCCAACGCTAGGACTAGCGGGACGCAGTTCTTC. Protein: CASSPNARTSGTQFF. The J gene is TRBJ2-1, the V gene TRBV7-2; 12 bases fit TRBD2. The V gene end was trimmed by 5 bases and the J gene end by 12 bases; junction bases not matched to a gene: 11. Germline lookup yields CDR1 SGHTA and CDR2 FQGNSA. This CDR3 region has 15 residues.

This clonotype was seen ten or more times. The chain uses TRBV12-3 or TRBV12-4 and TRBJ2-3; 12 bases match TRBD1. This CDR3 region has 14 residues. V lost 5 bases, J lost 5 bases, and 2 bases stayed unmatched. CDR3 nucleotide sequence: TGTGCCAGCAGTGGGACAGGGGGCCAAGATACGCAGTATTTT. Translated: CASSGTGGQDTQYF.

This clonotype appeared many times. This chain links TRBV7-2 with TRBJ1-4; TRBD1 agrees at 9 bases. This CDR3 spans 15 amino acids. J was trimmed by 5 bases and V by 5 bases; bases with no gene match: 6. CDR1 SGHTA and CDR2 FQGNSA come from the germline V gene. The CDR3 sequence: CASSPRQGVNEKLFF. CDR3 bases: TGTGCCAGCAGCCCCCGACAGGGGGTGAATGAAAAACTGTTTTTT. The full variable domain, its missing parts supplied by reference TRBV7-2 and TRBJ1-4, is GAGVSQSPSNKVTEKGKDVELRCDPISGHTALYWYRQSLGQGLEFLIYFQGNSAPDKSGLPSDRFSAERTGGSVSTLTIQRTQQEDSAVYLCASSPRQGVNEKLFFGSGTQLSVL.

In this sample, this clonotype turned up many times. The chain links TRBV6-1 to TRBJ1-6; D gene uncertain. Trimming removed 6 bases at V and 0 bases at J, with 12 bases between. The CDR3 is made up of 16 amino acids. The germline V gene encodes CDR1 MNHNS and CDR2 SASEGT. This CDR3 is CASRARSGSYNSPLHF. Written as DNA, the CDR3 is TGTGCCAGCAGAGCCCGGAGTGGCTCCTATAATTCACCCCTCCACTTT.

This clonotype occurred once. CDR3 DNA sequence: TGTGCCAGCTCGCTCGCGGGACTCGACCAAGAGACCCAGTACTTC. It translates to CASSLAGLDQETQYF. The rearrangement links TRBV18 to TRBJ2-5, with D perhaps matching TRBD2 (6 bases). CDR3 size: 15 residues. Germline lookup yields CDR1 KGHSH and CDR2 LQKENI. V lost 6 bases to trimming and J lost 0 bases, with 14 bases between them.

The gene calls are TRBV28 and TRBJ2-1; tentatively, D is TRBD1 or TRBD2 (7 bases each). In germline, CDR1 is MDHEN, CDR2 SYDVKM. The CDR3 extends over 13 amino acids. The V gene lost 10 bases and the J gene lost 10 bases, with 20 bases spanning the gap. The CDR3 region has the DNA TGTGCCACCGGGGGGCAGGGGGGGACGGAGCAGTTCTTC. Translated, it gives CATGGQGGTEQFF.

In this sample, this clonotype turned up a few times. The chain couples TRBV12-5 to TRBJ2-3; 11 positions match TRBD2. CDR3 length: 14 residues. The V segment lost 4 bases and the J segment 5 bases; nucleotides outside the gene matches: 2. The germline V gene has CDR1 LGHNT and CDR2 FRNRAP. CDR3 DNA sequence: TGTGCTAGTGGTTCGGGACTAGCGGTAGATACGCAGTATTTT. It yields the protein CASGSGLAVDTQYF.

The V gene is TRBV5-6, the J gene TRBJ2-7; TRBD2 might be the D (6 bases). The V gene lost 0 bases and the J gene lost 3 bases, with 10 bases spanning the gap. In germline, CDR1 is SGHDT, CDR2 YYEEEE. The CDR3 length is 14 residues. The CDR3 here is CASSLGGDFYEQYF. The CDR3 DNA sequence: TGTGCCAGCAGCTTGGGGGGGGATTTCTACGAGCAGTACTTC.

This clonotype was detected many times. This chain links TRBV7-2 with TRBJ2-7; 10 nucleotides agree with TRBD2. V gave up 3 bases and J gave up 2 bases; unmatched junction bases: 4. The CDR3 has 15 residues. The germline V gene encodes CDR1 SGHTA and CDR2 FQGNSA. CDR3 in amino acids: CASSFRTSGAYEQYF. CDR3 DNA: TGTGCCAGCAGCTTCCGGACTAGCGGAGCCTACGAGCAGTACTTC.

V usage is TRBV20-1 and J usage is TRBJ2-3; D assignment may be TRBD1 or TRBD2 (6 bases each). CDR3 length: 16 amino acids. Germline lookup yields CDR1 DFQATT and CDR2 SNEGSKA (reference sequence). Between the trimmed V and J ends, which lost 6 bases and 5 bases, there was a span of 24 bases. CDR3 in DNA: TGCAGTGCCGCATTAGCGGAGGGGGGCCGAGGAGATACGCAGTATTTT. It translates to CSAALAEGGRGDTQYF.

The sample holds a few counts of this clonotype. The chain couples TRBV29-1 to TRBJ2-5; possible D gene TRBD2, 5 bases. Germline V gene lookup returns CDR1 SQVTM and CDR2 ANQGSEA. Between the trimmed V and J ends, which lost 2 bases and 0 bases, there was a span of 13 bases. This CDR3 has 15 amino acids. The CDR3 region is CSVETLGLNQETQYF. DNA of the CDR3: TGCAGCGTTGAAACCCTTGGACTGAACCAAGAGACCCAGTACTTC.

This clonotype has just a few counts. This rearrangement joins TRBV19 to TRBJ1-5; no clear D gene. CDR3 size: 12 residues. V was cut by 10 bases and J by 2 bases, with 9 bases left in between. Per the germline V gene, CDR1 is LNHDA and CDR2 is SQIVND (reference sequence). The CDR3 sequence is CATRLGNQPQHF. The CDR3 DNA reads as TGTGCCACCCGTCTGGGCAATCAGCCCCAGCATTTT.

This clonotype showed up many times. V is TRBV10-2 and J is TRBJ2-5; 10 bases match TRBD2. CDR1 and CDR2 from the germline V gene are WSHSY and SAAADI. The CDR3 spans 16 residues. Unmatched junction bases numbered 12, after V lost 2 bases and J lost 9 bases. The DNA for the CDR3 is TGCGCCAGCAGTGAGGAAGGACTAGCGGACCCGGGGGCCCAGTACTTC. Translating it yields CASSEEGLADPGAQYF.

With regard to this clonotype: The germline gene is not matched at one end of the junction; a read error may be the cause. The rearrangement joins TRBV30 to TRBJ2-2; D is possibly TRBD2 (6 bases). The V gene's germline CDR1 is GTSNPN and CDR2 SVGIG (reference sequence). The CDR3 has 13 amino acids. CDR3 DNA sequence: TGTGCCTGGAGAGGGACTCCCCCCGGGGAGCTGCTTTTT. Protein: CAWRGTPPGELLF. Full variable domain (rest looked up from reference TRBV30 and TRBJ2-2): SQTIHQWPATLVQPVGSPLSLECTVEGTSNPNLYWYRQAAGRGLQLLFYSVGIGQISSEVPQNLSASRPQDRQFILSSKKLLLSDSGFYLCAWRGTPPGELLFGEGSRLTVL.

This clonotype was counted at least ten times. The gene calls are TRBV28 and TRBJ1-1, with a tentative D call TRBD1 (5 bases). Germline V gene sequence: CDR1 MDHEN, CDR2 SYDVKM. V lost 5 bases, J lost 1 base, and 14 bases lay in between. CDR3 length: 15 amino acids. CDR3 sequence (DNA): TGTGCCAGCAGTCCAAGACAGAGGGGGAACACTGAAGCTTTCTTT. It translates to CASSPRQRGNTEAFF.